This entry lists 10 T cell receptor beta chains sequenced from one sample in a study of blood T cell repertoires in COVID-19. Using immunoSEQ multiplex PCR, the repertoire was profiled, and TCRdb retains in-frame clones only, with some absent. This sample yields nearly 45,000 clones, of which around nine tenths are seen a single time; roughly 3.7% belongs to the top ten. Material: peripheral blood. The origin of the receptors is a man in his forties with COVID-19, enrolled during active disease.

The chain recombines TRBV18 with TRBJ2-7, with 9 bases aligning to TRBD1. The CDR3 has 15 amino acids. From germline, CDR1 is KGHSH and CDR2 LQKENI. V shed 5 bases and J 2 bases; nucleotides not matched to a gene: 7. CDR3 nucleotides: TGTGCCAGCTCATACACCGGGACAGGGCCCTACGAGCAGTACTTC. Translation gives CASSYTGTGPYEQYF.

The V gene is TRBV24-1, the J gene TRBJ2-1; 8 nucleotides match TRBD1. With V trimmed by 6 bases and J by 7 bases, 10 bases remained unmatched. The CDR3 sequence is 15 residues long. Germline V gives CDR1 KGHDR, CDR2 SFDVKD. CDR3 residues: CATSLSGTGRNEQFF. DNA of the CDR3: TGTGCCACCAGTCTTTCCGGGACAGGACGAAATGAGCAGTTCTTC.

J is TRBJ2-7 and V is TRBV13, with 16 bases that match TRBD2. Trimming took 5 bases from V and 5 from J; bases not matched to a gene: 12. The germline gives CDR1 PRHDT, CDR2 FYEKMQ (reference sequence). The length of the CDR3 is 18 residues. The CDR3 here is CASSPYRGLAGGLDEQYF. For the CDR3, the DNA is TGTGCCAGCAGCCCATACCGGGGACTAGCGGGAGGGCTAGACGAGCAGTACTTC.

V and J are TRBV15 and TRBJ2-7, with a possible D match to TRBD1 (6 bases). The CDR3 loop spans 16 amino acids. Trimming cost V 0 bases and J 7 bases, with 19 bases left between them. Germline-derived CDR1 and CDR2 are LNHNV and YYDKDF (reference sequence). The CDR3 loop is CATSRDLAGVEGEQYF. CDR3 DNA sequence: TGTGCCACCAGCAGAGACCTGGCAGGGGTCGAGGGGGAGCAGTACTTC.

For the CDR3, the DNA is TGTGCCAGCAGGGGGCTACTCCGTGAAAAACTGTTTTTT. Amino acids: CASRGLLREKLFF. The chain links TRBV28 to TRBJ1-4; D is perhaps TRBD1 (5 bases). Trimming removed 6 bases from V and 7 bases from J, with 12 bases in between. Per germline, CDR1 MDHEN and CDR2 SYDVKM. The CDR3 is made up of 13 amino acids.

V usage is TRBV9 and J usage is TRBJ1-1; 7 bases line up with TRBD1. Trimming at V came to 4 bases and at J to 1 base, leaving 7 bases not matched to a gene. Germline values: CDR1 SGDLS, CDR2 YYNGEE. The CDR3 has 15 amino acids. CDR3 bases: TGTGCCAGCAGCAGACGGACAGGCGGGAACACTGAAGCTTTCTTT. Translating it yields CASSRRTGGNTEAFF.

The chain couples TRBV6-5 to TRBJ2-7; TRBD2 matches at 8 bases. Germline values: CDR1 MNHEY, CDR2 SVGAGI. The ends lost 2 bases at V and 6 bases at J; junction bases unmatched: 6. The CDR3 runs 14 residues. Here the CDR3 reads CASSYIGGAFEQYF. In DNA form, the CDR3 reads TGTGCCAGCAGTTACATCGGGGGGGCCTTCGAGCAGTACTTC.

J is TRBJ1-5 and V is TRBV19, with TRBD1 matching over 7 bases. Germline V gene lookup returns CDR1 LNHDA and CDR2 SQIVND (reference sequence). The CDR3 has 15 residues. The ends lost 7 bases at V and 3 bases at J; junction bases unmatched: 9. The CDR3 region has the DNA TGTGCCAGTACCCCCGGGACAGAGTACAATCAGCCCCAGCATTTT. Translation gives CASTPGTEYNQPQHF.

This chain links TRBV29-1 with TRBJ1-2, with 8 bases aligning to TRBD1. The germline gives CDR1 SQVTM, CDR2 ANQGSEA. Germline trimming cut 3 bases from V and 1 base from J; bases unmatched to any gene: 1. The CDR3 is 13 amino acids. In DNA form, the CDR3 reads TGCAGCGTTGAGGACAGGGATAACTATGGCTACACCTTC. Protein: CSVEDRDNYGYTF.

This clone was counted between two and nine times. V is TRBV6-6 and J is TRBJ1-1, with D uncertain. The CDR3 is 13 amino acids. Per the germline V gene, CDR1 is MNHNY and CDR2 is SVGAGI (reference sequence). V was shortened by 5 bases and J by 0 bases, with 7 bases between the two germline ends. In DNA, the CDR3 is TGTGCCAGCAGTCCAACACTGAACACTGAAGCTTTCTTT. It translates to CASSPTLNTEAFF.